A selection of T cell receptor beta chains follows, all from one sample in a study of blood T cell repertoires in COVID-19. The method was immunoSEQ multiplex PCR; TCRdb's version includes in-frame clones alone and lacks a portion of them. The repertoire holds about 100,000 clones, less than 95% seen once, with 5.1% in the top ten. Sequenced sample: peripheral blood. These receptors were collected from a man between 45 and 60 years old with acute or convalescent COVID-19. Each CDR3 is given with its conserved first and last residue. Each record gives: clone size, V gene, D gene, J gene, CDR3 DNA, CDR3 protein. The D gene is left open where the match is weak. Clone size is not always given. Where it is, it says once, few, many or a class for expanded clones.

-	TRBV7-2	TRBD2	TRBJ2-1	TGTGCCAGCAGCCCCGGACTAGCAGGCAATGAGCAGTTCTTC	CASSPGLAGNEQFF
-	TRBV5-1	-	TRBJ1-1	TGCGCCAGCAGCTACGACCAGGTAGGAAACACTGAAGCTTTCTTT	CASSYDQVGNTEAFF
-	TRBV5-5	TRBD1	TRBJ1-5	TGTGCCAGCAGCGCATCCGGGACAGGGGGCACTAGCAATCAGCCCCAGCATTTT	CASSASGTGGTSNQPQHF
-	TRBV11-3	TRBD1	TRBJ1-2	TGTGCCAGCAGCTTAGCCCTGGACAGGGGTCTCTATGGCTACACCTTC	CASSLALDRGLYGYTF
-	TRBV28	-	TRBJ2-3	TGTGCCAGCAGGCCCCAGGGTACAGATACGCAGTATTTT	CASRPQGTDTQYF
-	TRBV7-2	TRBD2	TRBJ2-5	TGTGCCAGCAGCTGGGGATTTGGGAGGGCCGGGGAGACCCAGTACTTC	CASSWGFGRAGETQYF
once	TRBV6-2/TRBV6-3	-	TRBJ2-1	TGTGCCAGCAATTACAACCGAGGAAATGAGCAGTTCTTC	CASNYNRGNEQFF
-	TRBV6-5	-	TRBJ2-5	TGTGCCAGCAGTTACTTTCTGGCAACACACAAAGAGACCCAGTACTTC	CASSYFLATHKETQYF
-	TRBV9	-	TRBJ2-2	TGTGCCAGCAGCGTAGATCAGGTCGGGGAGCTGTTTTTT	CASSVDQVGELFF
-	TRBV28	TRBD2	TRBJ2-1	TGTGCCAGCGTTTATAGCGGGATCCTTTACAATGAGCAGTTCTTC	CASVYSGILYNEQFF
-	TRBV6-4	-	TRBJ2-3	TGTGCCAGCAGCCCCTCAGGGGGGACAGATACGCAGTATTTT	CASSPSGGTDTQYF
once	TRBV12-3/TRBV12-4	TRBD1	TRBJ2-7	TGTGCCAGCACCCCGACAGGGGACGAGCAGTACTTC	CASTPTGDEQYF
-	TRBV5-4	TRBD1	TRBJ1-4	TGTGCCAGCAGCTTGGGTGGACAGGGGCCAACTAATGAAAAACTGTTTTTT	CASSLGGQGPTNEKLFF
-	TRBV6-2/TRBV6-3	TRBD2	TRBJ2-1	TGTGCCAGCAGTCCCCCGGGACTAGCATTCAATGAGCAGTTCTTC	CASSPPGLAFNEQFF
few	TRBV5-1	TRBD1	TRBJ2-7	TGCGCCAGCAGCCCAGGACAGGGGGCTGGCGAGCAGTACTTC	CASSPGQGAGEQYF
-	TRBV19	TRBD2	TRBJ2-1	TGTGCCAGTAGTATCAGGGCAGGACTAGCGTGGAATGAGCAGTTCTTC	CASSIRAGLAWNEQFF
-	TRBV12-5	TRBD2	TRBJ2-7	TGTGCTAGTGGTTCCGGACTAGCCGCTGGGTACGAGCAGTACTTC	CASGSGLAAGYEQYF
-	TRBV11-3	TRBD1	TRBJ2-1	TGTGCCAGCAGCTTAGGTTGGGGACAGGGTCGGGGTGAGCAGTTCTTC	CASSLGWGQGRGEQFF
-	TRBV6-6	-	TRBJ2-7	TGTGCCAGCAGTCGAACCCCATCCGGACTCTACTCCTACGAGCAGTACTTC	CASSRTPSGLYSYEQYF
-	TRBV4-1	TRBD1	TRBJ1-6	TGCGCCAGCAGCCAATGGACAGGGAATTCACCCCTCCACTTT	CASSQWTGNSPLHF
-	TRBV7-8	TRBD2	TRBJ2-2	TGTGCCAGCAGCTCCGAAGGAAATGGACTAGCTGAAAACACCGGGGAGCTGTTTTTT	CASSSEGNGLAENTGELFF
-	TRBV10-1	TRBD1	TRBJ2-3	TGCGCCAGCAGTCCCGACAGGGGGGACACAGATACGCAGTATTTT	CASSPDRGDTDTQYF
-	TRBV7-2	TRBD2	TRBJ2-7	TGTGCCAGCAGCTTCGGGACTAGCGGTTACGAGCAGTACTTC	CASSFGTSGYEQYF
-	TRBV2	TRBD1	TRBJ2-7	TGTGCCAGCAGTACTATCAGGGGGCTCTTATCCTACGAGCAGTACTTC	CASSTIRGLLSYEQYF
-	TRBV19	TRBD1	TRBJ1-6	TGTGCCAGTAGTGCGGAAGGGCAGGGGGCTTCAACACCCCTCCACTTT	CASSAEGQGASTPLHF
-	TRBV10-2	-	TRBJ2-3	TGCGCCAGCACCCATTCGGGAACGCAGTATTTT	CASTHSGTQYF
-	TRBV28	-	TRBJ1-2	TGTGCCAGCAGTTTCGGAATCTTCAGGGTTCTTCGCTATGGCTACACCTTC	CASSFGIFRVLRYGYTF
-	TRBV27	-	TRBJ2-1	TGTGCCAGCAGTTTACGTGAGACTAGGGGTGAGCAGTTCTTC	CASSLRETRGEQFF
-	TRBV30	-	TRBJ1-4	TGTGCCTGGAGGAAACCGCGGGGGGAAAAACTGTTTTTT	CAWRKPRGEKLFF
-	TRBV5-1	TRBD2	TRBJ2-5	TGCGCCAGCAGCTTGGGAGGGACTAGCATTCAAGAGACCCAGTACTTC	CASSLGGTSIQETQYF
few	TRBV14	-	TRBJ2-6	TGTGCCAGCAGCCTCCGGGACAACCTCAACGTCCTGACTTTC	CASSLRDNLNVLTF
-	TRBV5-4	TRBD1	TRBJ1-2	TGTGCCAGCAGCTTGGCCGGGACAGGGGGCTATGGCTACACCTTC	CASSLAGTGGYGYTF
-	TRBV30	-	TRBJ2-7	TGTGCCTGGAGTTCCAGAGGGGAGCAGTACTTC	CAWSSRGEQYF
-	TRBV9	TRBD1	TRBJ1-4	TGTGCCAGCAGCGCGACAGGGACTAATGAAAAACTGTTTTTT	CASSATGTNEKLFF
-	TRBV11-2	TRBD2	TRBJ2-1	TGTGCCAGCAGCTTAGGTTTGCGGGAGGTAAATGAGCAGTTCTTC	CASSLGLREVNEQFF
-	TRBV7-6	TRBD1	TRBJ2-2	TGTGCCAGCAGCTTCCGGGACAGGGAAACCGGGGAGCTGTTTTTT	CASSFRDRETGELFF
-	TRBV6-5	TRBD1	TRBJ1-1	TGTGCCAGCAGACCAGGGGGGAGCACTGAAGCTTTCTTT	CASRPGGSTEAFF
once	TRBV27	-	TRBJ2-5	TGTGCCAGCAGTTTGTCTCCGGGGATACAAGAGACCCAGTACTTC	CASSLSPGIQETQYF
-	TRBV14	-	TRBJ1-3	TGTGCCAGCAGCCAAGATCATCCTGGAAACACCATATATTTT	CASSQDHPGNTIYF
-	TRBV19	-	TRBJ1-1	TGTGCCAGTAGTTTTACGGGTGAGGCTTTCTTT	CASSFTGEAFF
-	TRBV9	TRBD2	TRBJ2-1	TGTGCCAGCAGCGTACGACTAGCGGGCTCCTACAATGAGCAGTTCTTC	CASSVRLAGSYNEQFF
-	TRBV18	TRBD1	TRBJ1-2	TGTGCCAGCTCACCACCCCCCCCATCAGGGGGCATAGTTGGCTACACCTTC	CASSPPPPSGGIVGYTF
-	TRBV19	TRBD1	TRBJ2-3	TGTGCCGCATCCGGGCCAGGGACAGCAGATACGCAGTATTTT	CAASGPGTADTQYF
-	TRBV7-2	TRBD1	TRBJ2-7	TGTGCCAGCAGCCCTTCCAGATTCGACAGGGAGCTCTACGAGCAGTACTTC	CASSPSRFDRELYEQYF
-	TRBV18	TRBD1	TRBJ1-1	TGTGCCAGCTCACCCGGACAGGGGTATGGTGAAGCTTTCTTT	CASSPGQGYGEAFF
-	TRBV18	TRBD2	TRBJ2-7	TGTGCCAGCTCACCACGCGCTAGCGGGTCCCACGAGCAGTACTTC	CASSPRASGSHEQYF
-	TRBV7-6	TRBD2	TRBJ2-1	TGTGCCAGCAGGCTAGCGGAAGGGGAGAATGAGCAGTTCTTC	CASRLAEGENEQFF
-	TRBV11-3	TRBD2	TRBJ2-5	TGTGCCAGCAGCATCAGTTGGACCCTAGCGGGGGCCCAAGAGACCCAGTACTTC	CASSISWTLAGAQETQYF
-	TRBV19	-	TRBJ2-3	TGTGCCAGTAGTATGGACCGGGGAGATACGCAGTATTTT	CASSMDRGDTQYF
-	TRBV30	-	TRBJ2-1	TGTGCCTCCAACCGGAGGGCTGATAATGAGCAGTTCTTC	CASNRRADNEQFF
-	TRBV11-3	-	TRBJ2-3	TGTGCCAGCAGCTTAGCGGGGGACACAGATACGCAGTATTTT	CASSLAGDTDTQYF